The 32 T cell receptor beta chains below all came from one sample that was sequenced in a study of PD-L1 blockade in urothelial cancer (dated by TCRdb to about 2017). Library construction relied on the immunoSEQ multiplex PCR assay. Drawn from immuneACCESS, this table holds only the in-frame rearrangements with V and J called that TCRdb kept. Clones are partly lost; checked studies trace under half to an unresolved V gene and leave the rest unexplained. Counted in this sample were 80,000 to 90,000 clones; approximately 81% of them appeared once. Roughly an eighth of the sample lies in the top ten. Reading the label with the study, this specimen's time point is: pretreatment peripheral blood. The sample was PBMCs, taken around atezolizumab (anti-PD-L1) treatment. The receptors originated from a man aged 60 to 75 with urothelial cancer.

The V and J genes are TRBV27 and TRBJ2-1; D possibly corresponds to TRBD2 (6 bases). Germline CDR1 is MNHEY and CDR2 is SMNVEV (reference sequence). V lost 2 bases and J lost 5, with 13 bases in between. This CDR3 has 15 residues. The CDR3 region has the DNA TGTGCCAGCAGTTTACTCGGGGGTCCCAACAATGAGCAGTTCTTC. The encoded protein is CASSLLGGPNNEQFF.

The rearrangement links TRBV5-1 to TRBJ2-3, with 12 bases lining up with TRBD2. Germline CDR1 and CDR2: SGHRS and YFSETQ. J gave up 1 base and V 1 base, and 7 bases lay outside the gene matches. The CDR3 spans 18 residues. For the CDR3, the DNA is TGCGCCAGCAGCTTGAGGTCTAGCGGGAGGGCCGGCACAGATACGCAGTATTTT. Its protein product is CASSLRSSGRAGTDTQYF.

The V and J genes are TRBV5-4 and TRBJ2-7; 8 bases align to TRBD2. CDR3 length: 14 residues. Trimming took 2 bases from V and 6 from J; bases not matched to a gene: 7. In germline, CDR1 is SGHNT, CDR2 YYREEE (reference sequence). CDR3 in amino acids: CASSFKAGVSEQYF. The CDR3 DNA is TGTGCCAGCAGCTTTAAAGCGGGAGTCAGCGAGCAGTACTTC.

This chain links TRBV6-6 with TRBJ1-2; 9 bases fit TRBD1. CDR1 and CDR2 from the germline V gene are MNHNY and SVGAGI (reference sequence). The length of the CDR3 is 14 residues. V shed 3 bases and J 7 bases; nucleotides not matched to a gene: 6. This CDR3 reads CASSYTGTGFGYTF. Here the CDR3 DNA reads TGTGCCAGCAGTTATACCGGGACAGGGTTTGGCTACACCTTC.

The chain recombines TRBV7-8 with TRBJ1-2; 7 bases align to TRBD1. Unmatched junction bases numbered 18, after V lost 6 bases and J lost 2 bases. The length of the CDR3 is 18 residues. CDR1 is SGHVS, CDR2 FQNEAQ, per germline. The CDR3 coding sequence is TGTGCCAGCAGTTCCACCTCCGGGACAGAAGCGAGGAACTATGGCTACACCTTC. This gives the protein CASSSTSGTEARNYGYTF. The full variable domain, its missing parts supplied by reference TRBV7-8 and TRBJ1-2, is GAGVSQSPRYKVAKRGQDVALRCDPISGHVSLFWYQQALGQGPEFLTYFQNEAQLDKSGLPSDRFFAERPEGSVSTLKIQRTQQEDSAVYLCASSSTSGTEARNYGYTFGSGTRLTVV.

The chain employs TRBV4-2 and TRBJ1-5; D is ambiguous. The CDR3 extends over 16 amino acids. Germline CDR1 LGHNA, CDR2 YNFKEQ. V lost 1 base, J lost 2 bases, and 12 bases lay in between. In DNA form, the CDR3 reads TGTGCCAGCAGCCAAGGGATTGTAGCGGGCAATCAGCCCCAGCATTTT. It specifies CASSQGIVAGNQPQHF.

The chain links TRBV5-1 to TRBJ1-2; 9 positions match TRBD1. The V and J ends lost 3 bases and 8 bases, in that order; junction bases with no gene match: 5. This CDR3 is built from 13 residues. CDR1 SGHRS and CDR2 YFSETQ come from the germline V gene. The CDR3 region has the DNA TGCGCCAGCAGCTCGGAGACAGGGGGAGGCTACACCTTC. Its protein product is CASSSETGGGYTF.

The chain combines TRBV7-6 with TRBJ2-4; 9 positions match TRBD1. Germline assignment: CDR1 SGHVS and CDR2 FNYEAQ. V was pared by 5 bases and J by 3 bases, with 8 bases of the junction left unmatched. The CDR3 totals 16 residues. The CDR3 DNA is TGTGCCAGCAGCCCGCGACAGGGGGAAGGCAAAAACATTCAGTACTTC. Protein sequence: CASSPRQGEGKNIQYF.

The V gene is TRBV5-8, the J gene TRBJ1-2, with TRBD1 matching 7 bases. This CDR3 is built from 16 residues. CDR1 and CDR2 from the germline V gene are SGHTS and YDEGEE. V trimming: 1 base; J trimming: 8 bases; junction bases outside the gene matches: 14. DNA for the CDR3: TGTGCCAGCAGCTTGCGATCCGCCGGGACAGCTCCGGGCTACACCTTC. This codes for CASSLRSAGTAPGYTF.

Details on this clone: At one of its ends the junction is not consistent with the germline gene, which may arise from a read error. The chain recombines TRBV7-2 with TRBJ2-3; 13 bases are shared with TRBD2. The CDR3 is 13 residues long. Germline values: CDR1 SGHTA, CDR2 FQGNSA. The CDR3, as DNA: TGTGCCAGCAGCCCCGCAACTAGCGGGGGGGTCGGGTTT. Translating it yields CASSPATSGGVGF.

V gene TRBV5-1 combines with J gene TRBJ1-3; D unclear. This CDR3 spans 15 amino acids. Between the trimmed V and J ends, which lost 4 bases and 0 bases, there was a span of 11 bases. Germline V CDR1 and CDR2: SGHRS, YFSETQ. CDR3 protein: CASSALEGSGNTIYF. The CDR3 DNA reads TGCGCCAGCAGCGCACTTGAGGGCTCTGGAAACACCATATATTTT.

The V gene is TRBV7-8, the J gene TRBJ1-5; 8 bases fit TRBD1. The length of the CDR3 is 15 residues. Trimming cost V 2 bases and J 6 bases; bases outside gene matches: 6. In germline, CDR1 is SGHVS, CDR2 FQNEAQ. CDR3 loop: CASSLSGRGLQPQHF. The CDR3 DNA reads as TGTGCCAGCAGCTTATCCGGCAGGGGGCTTCAGCCCCAGCATTTT.

V is TRBV28 and J is TRBJ2-3, with D perhaps TRBD1 (6 bases). The CDR3 loop spans 11 amino acids. Trimming cost V 5 bases and J 10 bases, with 10 bases left between them. CDR1 MDHEN and CDR2 SYDVKM come from the germline V gene. As DNA, the CDR3 is TGTGCCAGCAGTAACAGGGATGCGCAGTATTTT. Its protein product is CASSNRDAQYF.

This chain links TRBV5-5 with TRBJ1-5, with 9 bases matching TRBD1. The CDR3 length is 16 residues. Trimming at V came to 4 bases and at J to 4 bases, leaving 9 bases not matched to a gene. Germline V CDR1 and CDR2: SGHKS, YYEKEE (reference sequence). The CDR3 sequence: CASSPLPGQGNQPQHF. The CDR3 DNA reads as TGTGCCAGCAGCCCCCTCCCGGGACAGGGTAATCAGCCCCAGCATTTT.

The chain carries TRBV6-5 and TRBJ2-1; D gene uncertain. V lost 4 bases and J lost 2, with 15 bases in between. Looked up from germline, CDR1 is MNHEY and CDR2 is SVGAGI. The CDR3 is 16 residues long. The CDR3 loop reads CASSSQPSGTYNEQFF. The CDR3 DNA is TGTGCCAGCAGTTCACAGCCCTCAGGCACCTACAATGAGCAGTTCTTC.

This sequence joins TRBV9 and TRBJ2-2; 7 nucleotides align to TRBD2. Germline V gives CDR1 SGDLS, CDR2 YYNGEE. V lost 0 bases and J lost 4; bases outside the gene matches: 9. The CDR3 length is 17 residues. CDR3 coding DNA: TGTGCCAGCAGCGTAGTAGTTAGCGGGTCACGCACCGGGGAGCTGTTTTTT. Translating it yields CASSVVVSGSRTGELFF.

This chain uses TRBV6-6 with TRBJ1-1; 7 positions agree with TRBD1. Germline loops: CDR1 MNHNY, CDR2 SVGAGI (reference sequence). Germline trimming cut 6 bases from V and 6 bases from J; bases unmatched to any gene: 13. The CDR3 contains 15 residues. The CDR3 region is CASRPPDRASAEAFF. The CDR3 coding sequence is TGTGCCAGCAGACCACCCGACAGGGCTTCGGCTGAAGCTTTCTTT.

The CDR3 DNA reads TGCGCCAGCAGCCCCGGGGACTACACAGATACGCAGTATTTT. Its translation: CASSPGDYTDTQYF. The chain combines TRBV5-1 with TRBJ2-3; TRBD2 agrees at 7 bases. This CDR3 is built from 14 residues. The germline V gene encodes CDR1 SGHRS and CDR2 YFSETQ. After removal of 4 bases from V and 2 bases from J, the junction contained 4 bases not matched to a gene. Based on the CDR3 plus reference TRBV5-1 and TRBJ2-3, the full variable domain is KAGVTQTPRYLIKTRGQQVTLSCSPISGHRSVSWYQQTPGQGLQFLFEYFSETQRNKGNFPGRFSGRQFSNSRSEMNVSTLELGDSALYLCASSPGDYTDTQYFGPGTRLTVL.

V gene TRBV6-5 combines with J gene TRBJ1-2, with 7 bases matching TRBD1. Germline V lookup: CDR1 MNHEY, CDR2 SVGAGI. The CDR3 contains 14 residues. V lost 6 bases to trimming and J lost 7 bases; unmatched junction nucleotides: 11. The CDR3 DNA reads TGTGCCAGCAGCCCCGACAGGGATCAGGTTGGCTACACCTTC. Protein: CASSPDRDQVGYTF.

The V call is TRBV6-5, the J call TRBJ1-3; D not resolved. This CDR3 has 14 amino acids. V lost 0 bases and J lost 4, with 7 bases in between. The germline CDR1 and CDR2 sequences are MNHEY and SVGAGI. In DNA, the CDR3 is TGTGCCAGCAGTTACTCGACGGGAGGAAACACCATATATTTT. It codes for CASSYSTGGNTIYF.

The chain combines TRBV29-1 with TRBJ1-5; unclear D gene. V dropped 6 bases and J dropped 3 bases, with 15 bases sitting between them. Germline V gives CDR1 SQVTM, CDR2 ANQGSEA. CDR3 length: 14 residues. CDR3 nucleotide sequence: TGCAGCGTCGCAACGGCGGGGTTCAATCAGCCCCAGCATTTT. Translating it yields CSVATAGFNQPQHF.

The genes are TRBV6-5 and TRBJ1-5, with D tentatively TRBD1 (6 bases). V dropped 5 bases and J dropped 6 bases, with 11 bases sitting between them. The germline V gene encodes CDR1 MNHEY and CDR2 SVGAGI. The CDR3 contains 13 residues. The CDR3 DNA reads TGTGCCAGCAGTGATACAGGGTCTCAGCCCCAGCATTTT. Translating it yields CASSDTGSQPQHF.

This chain uses TRBV9 with TRBJ2-5, with 8 bases that match TRBD2. The CDR3 consists of 15 residues. The J segment lost 2 bases and the V segment lost 2 bases, leaving 5 bases of the junction unmatched. Germline CDR1 SGDLS, CDR2 YYNGEE. CDR3 nucleotide sequence: TGTGCCAGCAGCGTCGGGGGGGGCGGTCAAGAGACCCAGTACTTC. This sequence encodes CASSVGGGGQETQYF.

This chain connects TRBV28 to TRBJ2-7, with 7 bases that match TRBD2. CDR1 and CDR2 from the germline V gene are MDHEN and SYDVKM. With V trimmed by 2 bases and J by 3 bases, 7 bases remained unmatched. CDR3 length equals 15 residues. Written as DNA, the CDR3 is TGTGCCAGCAGTTTAAACCTAGCGGAGGTCTACGAGCAGTACTTC. Protein: CASSLNLAEVYEQYF.

This clone was seen a few times. The chain joins TRBV12-5 to TRBJ1-1, with D possibly matching TRBD1 (6 bases). Per germline, CDR1 LGHNT and CDR2 FRNRAP. There are 12 residues in the CDR3. V lost 7 bases and J 9 bases, leaving 15 bases between the germline ends. In nucleotides, the CDR3 is TGTGCTAGTGCTATGGACAGACCCAAAGCTTTCTTT. Its protein is CASAMDRPKAFF.

The chain carries TRBV6-5 and TRBJ2-1, with a possible D match to TRBD1 (6 bases). V lost 0 bases to trimming and J lost 4 bases, with 10 bases between them. CDR1 is MNHEY, CDR2 SVGAGI, per germline. This CDR3 region has 15 residues. CDR3 in amino acids: CASSYSGQSYNEQFF. As DNA, the CDR3 is TGTGCCAGCAGTTACTCCGGACAGAGTTACAATGAGCAGTTCTTC.

On this clone itself: The junction shows a germline mismatch at one end, possibly a read error. The chain combines TRBV7-7 with TRBJ2-5, with D perhaps matching TRBD1 (5 bases). The germline V gene encodes CDR1 SSHAT and CDR2 FNYEAQ (reference sequence). This CDR3 spans 13 amino acids. The CDR3 sequence: CASSSRVEETQYF. CDR3 coding DNA: TGTGCTAGCAGCTCCAGGGTGGAAGAGACCCAGTACTTC.

This clone was recorded only once. The chain joins TRBV5-4 to TRBJ2-3; the D is unclear. The CDR3 has 15 residues. V was cut by 2 bases and J by 5 bases, with 15 bases left in between. CDR1 and CDR2 (germline): SGHNT, YYREEE (reference sequence). The CDR3 DNA reads as TGTGCCAGCAGCTTATCGTGGTCCCCCGGAGATACGCAGTATTTT. This encodes CASSLSWSPGDTQYF.

The chain uses TRBV28 and TRBJ2-3, with D maybe TRBD1 (6 bases). The CDR3 contains 13 residues. Trimming left V 6 bases short and J 1 base short, with 8 bases between. CDR1 is MDHEN, CDR2 SYDVKM, per germline. As DNA, the CDR3 is TGTGCCAGCAGGGGGGCTGGCACAGATACGCAGTATTTT. This codes for CASRGAGTDTQYF.

This clone came up once. The genes are TRBV15 and TRBJ1-1; weak D call: TRBD1 (5 bases). CDR1 is LNHNV and CDR2 is YYDKDF in the germline V gene (reference sequence). V was trimmed by 0 bases and J by 9 bases, leaving 20 bases between them. The CDR3 is 16 amino acids. This chain's CDR3 is CATSREMAGPIYQAFF. DNA for the CDR3: TGTGCCACCAGCAGAGAAATGGCGGGACCTATCTACCAAGCTTTCTTT.

The chain recombines TRBV4-3 with TRBJ2-3, with 14 bases lining up with TRBD2. Germline V CDR1 and CDR2: LGHNA, YSLEER. This CDR3 comprises 20 residues. Losses at the gene ends were 4 bases for V and 2 bases for J; bases not matched to a gene: 14. The chain's CDR3 is CASSRTSGRRGSGLTDTQYF. The CDR3 DNA is TGCGCCAGCAGCCGGACTAGCGGGAGGCGGGGGAGCGGACTCACAGATACGCAGTATTTT.

This rearrangement joins TRBV25-1 to TRBJ2-1; 8 bases fit TRBD2. Looked up from germline, CDR1 is MGHDK and CDR2 is SYGVNS. J gave up 4 bases and V 3 bases, and 8 bases lay outside the gene matches. CDR3 size: 16 residues. CDR3 protein: CASSDTATSGYNEQFF. The CDR3 nucleotides are TGTGCCAGCAGTGACACAGCTACTAGCGGATACAATGAGCAGTTCTTC.